This is a list of T cell receptor beta chains from one sample in a study of blood T cells in healthy people across ages. MiXCR was run by TCRdb on the 5' RACE reads, yielding one entry per CDR3 protein. The sample holds under 2 million distinct CDR3 sequences, approximately 32% seen once. What was sequenced was blood. The receptors stem from a woman aged 25-40 years in good health. CDR3s include the opening cysteine and the closing phenylalanine or tryptophan. A D gene is named only where the DNA matches it firmly. Clone size is shown for a subset of rows, as once, few, many or a class of expanded clone.

clone_size j_call v_call d_call cdr3_nt cdr3_aa
many TRBJ2-7 TRBV12-3/TRBV12-4 . TGTGCCAGCAAACGGGACATTGGAAGGGGCGAGCAGTACTTC CASKRDIGRGEQYF
few TRBJ1-1 TRBV7-9 . TGTGCCAGCAGTCTCCCGGTCGACGCGAACACTGAAGCTTTCTTT CASSLPVDANTEAFF
. TRBJ1-4 TRBV20-1 . TGCAGTGCTAGCGACGGGTTTAATGAAAAACTGTTTTTT CSASDGFNEKLFF
many TRBJ2-7 TRBV27 TRBD2 TGTGCCAGCAGTCTAGCGGGAGATTTCTACGAGCAGTACTTC CASSLAGDFYEQYF
. TRBJ1-2 TRBV20-1 TRBD1 TGCAGTGCTAGGAGGACAGGGGGCGCTCATGGCTACACCTTC CSARRTGGAHGYTF
few TRBJ2-7 TRBV6-2/TRBV6-3 TRBD1 TGTGCCTCAGCTTCAGGGGGTACGTACGAGCAGTACTTC CASASGGTYEQYF
few TRBJ2-3 TRBV3-1 . TGTGCCAGCAGCCCCGGAGGGGGGCCACACCCAGATACGCAGTATTTT CASSPGGGPHPDTQYF
. TRBJ2-7 TRBV5-4 . TGTGCCAGCAGCGGGGGGACGGGAACAATTACCTACGAGCAGTACTTC CASSGGTGTITYEQYF
many TRBJ2-5 TRBV5-1 . TGCGCCAGCAGCTTGGCTAGCAAGGAGACCCAGTACTTC CASSLASKETQYF
few TRBJ2-1 TRBV20-1 . TGCAGTGCTTTACCGGGACACCAGAACAATGAGCAGTTCTTC CSALPGHQNNEQFF
. TRBJ1-5 TRBV2 TRBD1 TGTGCCACCTCCCTGCGAGGACAGGGCCGGCAGCCCCAGCATTTT CATSLRGQGRQPQHF
. TRBJ2-5 TRBV10-3 TRBD2 TGTGCCATCAGTGAGTCCCCGGGCGGGAGTGAGACCCAGTACTTC CAISESPGGSETQYF
. TRBJ2-5 TRBV6-6 . TGTGCCAGCTTGAAGACTAAGGGAGCCTCAGAGACCCAGTACTTC CASLKTKGASETQYF
. TRBJ1-1 TRBV25-1 . TGTGCCAGCAGGGGGGCGACTGAAGCTTTCTTT CASRGATEAFF
many TRBJ2-1 TRBV4-1 . TGCGCCAGCAGCCAAGATGGATGGAATGAGCAGTTCTTC CASSQDGWNEQFF
few TRBJ2-7 TRBV20-1 . TGCAGTGCCGAGAGGCGGGGGCAGGCCGCCTACGAGCAGTACTTC CSAERRGQAAYEQYF
. TRBJ2-5 TRBV7-8 TRBD2 TGTGCCAGCAGCCCGGGACTAGCGGGGGTTTCACAAAAGACCCAGTACTTC CASSPGLAGVSQKTQYF
. TRBJ1-2 TRBV7-2 . TGTGCCAGCAGCCCTACTTCTACTGATTCGTATGGCTACACCTTC CASSPTSTDSYGYTF
few TRBJ2-1 TRBV12-3/TRBV12-4 TRBD2 TGTGCCAGCAGTCTCCCCTTGGTAGCGGGGGCCAATGAGCAGTTCTTC CASSLPLVAGANEQFF
few TRBJ2-3 TRBV27 . TGTGCCAGCAACAACGGTCCTATGTACAGCACAGATACGCAGTATTTT CASNNGPMYSTDTQYF
. TRBJ2-7 TRBV30 . TGTGCCTTAAGACGGACGGACCAATACGAGCAGTACTTC CALRRTDQYEQYF
once TRBJ1-2 TRBV28 . TGTGCCAGCAGCCTACCCCTAAGACGGCTCTATGGCTACACCTTC CASSLPLRRLYGYTF
few TRBJ2-2 TRBV11-2 . TGTGCCAGCAGCTTAGTACTGTCCGGGGAGCTGTTTTTT CASSLVLSGELFF
many TRBJ2-7 TRBV7-9 TRBD1 TGTGCCAGCAGCGCGGGACAGGTCTACGAGCAGTACTTC CASSAGQVYEQYF
. TRBJ2-1 TRBV20-1 . TGCAGTGCCAGTCGGGAGCAGGGGGGGAATGAGCAGTTCTTC CSASREQGGNEQFF
. TRBJ2-7 TRBV10-3 . TGTGCCATCGGAGGGGGCCCCTCCTACGAGCAGTACTTC CAIGGGPSYEQYF
many TRBJ1-1 TRBV6-6 . TGTGCCAGCAGCCCGTCACTGAACACTGAAGCTTTCTTT CASSPSLNTEAFF
. TRBJ1-5 TRBV7-2 . TGTGCCAGCAGCTTAAAAGGGCTTCGTAGCAATCAGCCCCAGCATTTT CASSLKGLRSNQPQHF
many TRBJ2-5 TRBV5-1 . TGCGCCAGCAGCTCGGCCGGGACACAAGAGACCCAGTACTTC CASSSAGTQETQYF
few TRBJ1-2 TRBV7-2 . TGTGCCAGCAGCTCCCCCCAAGGTGGGGGTAACTATGGCTACACCTTC CASSSPQGGGNYGYTF
. TRBJ2-5 TRBV9 TRBD2 TGTGCCAGCAGCGTAGAAGCTAGCGGGAGGTCGCAGACCCAGTACTTC CASSVEASGRSQTQYF
few TRBJ1-4 TRBV2 TRBD1 TGTGCCAGCACGGGACAGGGGGGAGAAAAACTGTTTTTT CASTGQGGEKLFF
. TRBJ1-2 TRBV6-1 . TGTGCCAGCAGTGAATACGAAAGGAACTATGGCTACACCTTC CASSEYERNYGYTF
. TRBJ2-4 TRBV28 . TGTACCAGCAGTCCCTGGACCCTCGTATCCTTTTACATTCAGTACTTC CTSSPWTLVSFYIQYF
. TRBJ2-3 TRBV3-1 TRBD2 TGTGCCAGCAGCCCAGGACTAGCGGAGACGATTAGCACAGATACGCAGTATTTT CASSPGLAETISTDTQYF
. TRBJ1-1 TRBV4-1 TRBD1 TGCGCCAGCAGCCTTCGGGGTTGGGCGACAGGGCGGAACACTGAAGCTTTCTTT CASSLRGWATGRNTEAFF
. TRBJ2-1 TRBV20-1 . TGCAGTGCTACCCGCTTCGTAGGGGGGGCGGATGAGCAGTTCTTC CSATRFVGGADEQFF
. TRBJ1-2 TRBV3-1 . TGTGCCAGCAGCCAATCAGCTCCGGGCACCTATGGCTACACCTTC CASSQSAPGTYGYTF
. TRBJ2-3 TRBV3-1 TRBD1 TGTGCCAGCAGCGTTCGGACAGGGATATCCACAGATACGCAGTATTTT CASSVRTGISTDTQYF
. TRBJ1-4 TRBV28 . TGTGCCAGCAGTTTTAGTACATCTGCAACTAATGAAAAACTGTTTTTT CASSFSTSATNEKLFF
. TRBJ2-5 TRBV6-1 . TGTGCCAGCACTACCACGGCCAGGGACGAAGAGACCCAGTACTTC CASTTTARDEETQYF
. TRBJ2-7 TRBV20-1 . TGCAGTGCTAGCGAAACCGGGACACCAAACGAGCAGTACTTC CSASETGTPNEQYF
few TRBJ2-5 TRBV14 . TGTGCCAGCAGCCAAGATCTTTCTAGGAGCTGGGAGACCCAGTACTTC CASSQDLSRSWETQYF
few TRBJ2-5 TRBV14 . TGTGCCAGCAGCCGGGGGGCCGGCTGGGAGACCCAGTACTTC CASSRGAGWETQYF
many TRBJ2-1 TRBV20-1 TRBD2 TGCGGAATACTAGCGGGAGGAGGTGAGCAGTTCTTC CGILAGGGEQFF
. TRBJ2-5 TRBV14 TRBD2 TGTGCCAGCAGCCCTGGCAGCGGGACGATCCAAGAGACCCAGTACTTC CASSPGSGTIQETQYF
. TRBJ1-2 TRBV6-1 . TGTGCCAGCAGAAATCCCGGGACCCCTGACCGTAGGGGCGGCTATGGCTACACCTTC CASRNPGTPDRRGGYGYTF
. TRBJ2-1 TRBV20-1 . TGCAGTGCTCACCATGAGGGTTCCCCGCAAAAGGAGTTCTTC CSAHHEGSPQKEFF